Presented here are 20 T cell receptor beta chains from one specimen sequenced in a study of shared clonotypes between healthy human individuals. This table comes from immunoSEQ multiplex PCR, and its TCRdb copy is limited to in-frame clones, with some not included. The sample yields about 2,500,000 clones, about 92% seen once. The specimen sequenced was naive CD4+ T cells sorted from blood. Subset of the sample: CD45RA+ positively selected. These receptors were taken from a man aged 18 to 30 in good health.

This clone showed up just once. The rearrangement links TRBV9 to TRBJ1-2; 8 nucleotides align to TRBD1. CDR3 length: 15 amino acids. CDR1 is SGDLS, CDR2 YYNGEE, per germline. V dropped 3 bases and J dropped 4; count of bases not matched to a gene: 8. CDR3 amino acids: CASSARDRQGYGYTF. The CDR3 coding sequence is TGTGCCAGCAGCGCCCGGGACAGGCAAGGCTATGGCTACACCTTC. Together with reference TRBV9 and TRBJ1-2, the CDR3 gives the full variable domain: DSGVTQTPKHLITATGQRVTLRCSPRSGDLSVYWYQQSLDQGLQFLIQYYNGEERAKGNILERFSAQQFPDLHSELNLSSLELGDSALYFCASSARDRQGYGYTFGSGTRLTVV.

This clone was seen only a few times. V gene TRBV19 combines with J gene TRBJ1-4, with D possibly TRBD1 on 6 matching bases. The CDR3 runs 13 residues. With 3 bases removed from V and 8 bases from J, the gap between germline ends came to 10 bases. The V gene's germline CDR1 is LNHDA and CDR2 SQIVND (reference sequence). CDR3 region: CASSMARGEKLFF. CDR3 bases: TGTGCCAGTAGTATGGCGAGGGGGGAAAAACTGTTTTTT. The full variable domain, its missing parts supplied by reference TRBV19 and TRBJ1-4, is DGGITQSPKYLFRKEGQNVTLSCEQNLNHDAMYWYRQDPGQGLRLIYYSQIVNDFQKGDIAEGYSVSREKKESFPLTVTSAQKNPTAFYLCASSMARGEKLFFGSGTQLSVL.

This chain links TRBV5-1 with TRBJ2-5, with 7 bases lining up with TRBD1. The CDR3 extends over 17 amino acids. Germline V lookup: CDR1 SGHRS, CDR2 YFSETQ. The J segment lost 4 bases and the V segment lost 0 bases, leaving 12 bases of the junction unmatched. CDR3 region: CASSLGVGRGLGETQYF. CDR3 DNA sequence: TGCGCCAGCAGCTTGGGTGTTGGTAGGGGGCTCGGAGAGACCCAGTACTTC.

The V call is TRBV6-5, the J call TRBJ2-7; 7 bases fit TRBD2. Losses at the gene ends were 6 bases for V and 4 bases for J; bases not matched to a gene: 6. This CDR3 contains 13 residues. Germline V gene data show CDR1 as MNHEY and CDR2 as SVGAGI. The CDR3 loop is CASRPAGRYEQYF. The CDR3 DNA sequence: TGTGCCAGCAGACCAGCGGGGAGATACGAGCAGTACTTC.

The chain employs TRBV5-4 and TRBJ2-5; tentatively, D is TRBD2 (6 bases). The CDR3 covers 14 residues. CDR1 and CDR2 from the germline V gene are SGHNT and YYREEE (reference sequence). With 4 bases removed from V and 2 bases from J, the gap between germline ends came to 12 bases. The CDR3 protein is CASSGTGVQETQYF. The CDR3 coding sequence is TGTGCCAGCAGCGGGACGGGGGTTCAAGAGACCCAGTACTTC.

The chain couples TRBV28 to TRBJ1-4; 7 nucleotides match TRBD1. Germline trimming cut 10 bases from V and 7 bases from J; bases unmatched to any gene: 6. Per germline, CDR1 MDHEN and CDR2 SYDVKM. The CDR3 has 12 amino acids. This CDR3 reads CATTGLREKLFF. CDR3 sequence (DNA): TGTGCCACGACAGGGCTCCGTGAAAAACTGTTTTTT.

The J gene is TRBJ2-5, the V gene TRBV7-2; a weak D match, TRBD2 (5 bases). The CDR3 contains 16 residues. Trimming took 4 bases from V and 7 from J, leaving 22 bases between them. CDR1 SGHTA and CDR2 FQGNSA come from the germline V gene. The CDR3 DNA follows: TGTGCCAGCAGCTACAACAGCGGCTTGTTGGTCGGGACCCAGTACTTC. Translation: CASSYNSGLLVGTQYF. The variable domain in full, with the rest retrieved from reference TRBV7-2 and TRBJ2-5, is GAGVSQSPSNKVTEKGKDVELRCDPISGHTALYWYRQSLGQGLEFLIYFQGNSAPDKSGLPSDRFSAERTGGSVSTLTIQRTQQEDSAVYLCASSYNSGLLVGTQYFGPGTRLLVL.

This rearrangement joins TRBV28 to TRBJ1-4, with 7 bases lining up with TRBD1. V dropped 7 bases and J dropped 7; count of bases not matched to a gene: 6. CDR1 and CDR2 from the germline V gene are MDHEN and SYDVKM. The CDR3 is made up of 13 amino acids. CDR3 in DNA: TGTGCCAGCATGGAGGGGGCATCTGAAAAACTGTTTTTT. Protein product: CASMEGASEKLFF. Complete variable domain (other parts from reference TRBV28 and TRBJ1-4): DVKVTQSSRYLVKRTGEKVFLECVQDMDHENMFWYRQDPGLGLRLIYFSYDVKMKEKGDIPEGYSVSREKKERFSLILESASTNQTSMYLCASMEGASEKLFFGSGTQLSVL.

The chain recombines TRBV29-1 with TRBJ2-3, with a possible D match to TRBD1 (5 bases). Germline CDR1 is SQVTM and CDR2 is ANQGSEA. Trimming removed 7 bases from V and 1 base from J, with 15 bases in between. CDR3 size: 14 residues. The CDR3 DNA reads as TGCAGCGGACGGACATCTCCTGGCACAGATACGCAGTATTTT. Its protein is CSGRTSPGTDTQYF.

This chain connects TRBV7-2 to TRBJ2-3; 8 nucleotides align to TRBD2. From germline, CDR1 is SGHTA and CDR2 FQGNSA. V was pared by 5 bases and J by 3 bases, with 7 bases of the junction left unmatched. This CDR3 has 15 residues. This chain's CDR3 is CASSPAAGVTDTQYF. The CDR3 DNA reads as TGTGCCAGCAGCCCCGCAGCGGGAGTTACAGATACGCAGTATTTT.

Concerning this clone itself: This CDR3 is also generated by other DNA sequences in the sample. V gene TRBV19 combines with J gene TRBJ2-3, with D possibly TRBD2 on 5 matching bases. The V gene lost 6 bases and the J gene lost 3 bases, with 13 bases spanning the gap. The CDR3 sequence is 14 residues long. Germline CDR1 LNHDA, CDR2 SQIVND (reference sequence). CDR3 amino acids: CASSIGLATDTQYF. In DNA form, the CDR3 reads TGTGCCAGTAGCATTGGGCTAGCAACAGATACGCAGTATTTT.

This sequence joins TRBV4-3 and TRBJ2-7; the match to TRBD2 covers 9 bases. The V and J ends lost 6 bases and 7 bases, in that order; junction bases with no gene match: 10. The CDR3 has 14 residues. Germline-derived CDR1 and CDR2 are LGHNA and YSLEER. The chain's CDR3 is CASRAVAGVGEQYF. The CDR3, as DNA: TGCGCCAGCAGGGCGGTAGCGGGAGTTGGTGAGCAGTACTTC.

The chain combines TRBV5-6 with TRBJ2-5; no definite D call. V gave up 4 bases and J gave up 1 base, with 11 bases separating them. The CDR3 length is 14 residues. Germline assignment: CDR1 SGHDT and CDR2 YYEEEE. CDR3 protein: CASSGLGTQETQYF. CDR3 sequence (DNA): TGTGCCAGCAGCGGGCTGGGAACCCAAGAGACCCAGTACTTC.

V gene TRBV2 combines with J gene TRBJ2-3, with 8 bases matching TRBD1. This CDR3 contains 16 residues. Germline lookup yields CDR1 SNHLY and CDR2 FYNNEI. V lost 6 bases to trimming and J lost 2 bases; unmatched junction nucleotides: 10. The DNA for the CDR3 is TGTGCCAGCAGCGAGCAGGGACAGGTGTTCACAGATACGCAGTATTTT. Its translation: CASSEQGQVFTDTQYF.

This clone appeared a single time. The rearrangement uses TRBV10-3 and TRBJ2-2, with a possible D match to TRBD1 (5 bases). V was trimmed by 0 bases and J by 4 bases, leaving 6 bases between them. This CDR3 comprises 14 residues. Germline V CDR1 and CDR2: ENHRY, SYGVKD. CDR3 coding DNA: TGTGCCATCAGTGAGTCAGGGGTCACCGGGGAGCTGTTTTTT. Protein product: CAISESGVTGELFF.

The chain recombines TRBV5-1 with TRBJ2-3; a weak D match, TRBD2 (5 bases). V was trimmed by 2 bases and J by 6 bases, leaving 13 bases between them. From germline, CDR1 is SGHRS and CDR2 YFSETQ. The CDR3 is 14 amino acids. Here the CDR3 reads CASSLTSLIDTQYF. The CDR3 DNA follows: TGCGCCAGCAGCTTAACTAGTCTTATTGATACGCAGTATTTT.

This rearrangement joins TRBV29-1 to TRBJ1-1, with no clear D. Germline V gene data show CDR1 as SQVTM and CDR2 as ANQGSEA. The V end was cut by 4 bases, the J end by 4 bases, with 13 bases between. This CDR3 is built from 13 residues. Written as DNA, the CDR3 is TGCAGCGTTGGGCCAGCGGGCGGCACTGAAGCTTTCTTT. The encoded protein is CSVGPAGGTEAFF.

The chain joins TRBV16 to TRBJ2-3; D remains unclear. V was clipped by 0 bases and J by 1 base, with 8 bases between them. This CDR3 spans 15 amino acids. Germline-derived CDR1 and CDR2 are KGHSY and FQNENV. The chain's CDR3 is CASSQSRVGTDTQYF. CDR3 bases: TGTGCCAGCAGCCAATCCCGGGTTGGCACAGATACGCAGTATTTT. Full variable domain (missing parts from reference TRBV16 and TRBJ2-3): GEEVAQTPKHLVRGEGQKAKLYCAPIKGHSYVFWYQQVLKNEFKFLISFQNENVFDETGMPKERFSAKCLPNSPCSLEIQATKLEDSAVYFCASSQSRVGTDTQYFGPGTRLTVL.

This clone occurred a few times. The CDR3 spells CASSLAQNSPLHF. The CDR3 DNA is TGTGCCAGCAGCTTAGCGCAGAATTCACCCCTCCACTTT. The J gene is TRBJ1-6, the V gene TRBV7-9; D call uncertain. The V end lost 0 bases, the J end lost 7 bases, and 4 bases lay between the germline ends. The CDR3 covers 13 residues. CDR1 SEHNR and CDR2 FQNEAQ come from the germline V gene (reference sequence).

The chain employs TRBV21-1 and TRBJ1-5. TRBV21-1 has pseudogene status. This CDR3 region has 14 residues. The CDR3 region is CASSNSRGAGPQHF. The DNA for the CDR3 is TGTGCCAGCAGCAACTCGAGGGGAGCTGGGCCCCAGCATTTT.